Listed below are T cell receptor beta chains from one sample, sequenced in a study of cytomegalovirus exposure and HLA in healthy donors. Data came from immunoSEQ multiplex PCR; TCRdb stores just in-frame clones and leaves some out. The sample contains some 150,000 clones, 80% of which appear only once. Sequencing was performed on PBMCs. Receptor source: a man younger than 35 in good health and CMV-seropositive. CDR3s include the opening cysteine and the closing phenylalanine or tryptophan. D genes are given only for firm matches. Some rows mark clone size as missing; the rest say once, few, many or name a class of expanded clone.

j_call v_call clone_size d_call cdr3_nt cdr3_aa
TRBJ1-1 TRBV15 few - TGTGCCACCAGCAGGTTAGTGAACACTGAAGCTTTCTTT CATSRLVNTEAFF
TRBJ2-1 TRBV19 - - TGTGCCAGTATGTGGCAGGGTGGGAATGAGCAGTTCTTC CASMWQGGNEQFF
TRBJ1-6 TRBV9 - - TGTGCCAGCAGCGTAGCCCTGAGTAATTCACCCCTCCACTTT CASSVALSNSPLHF
TRBJ1-1 TRBV18 - TRBD1 TGTGCCAGCTCACCGGGACAGGGAGTCACTGAAGCTTTCTTT CASSPGQGVTEAFF
TRBJ2-5 TRBV6-1 - TRBD2 TGTGCCAGCAGTGAAATAGCGGGGGGGATCCAAGAGACCCAGTACTTC CASSEIAGGIQETQYF
TRBJ1-2 TRBV9 - TRBD1 TGTGCCAGCAGCGTAGCCCGGACAGGCCAGAACTATGGCTACACCTTC CASSVARTGQNYGYTF
TRBJ2-3 TRBV10-1 - TRBD2 TGCGCCAGCAGTGACGGGACTAGCCCGTATTTT CASSDGTSPYF
TRBJ1-5 TRBV7-2 - TRBD1 TGTGCCAGCAGCTCCGCCGGGAGGGGGCGTAATCAGCCCCAGCATTTT CASSSAGRGRNQPQHF
TRBJ1-2 TRBV6-6 - TRBD1 TGTGCCAGCTTGACAGGGGTGGTCGATGGCTACACCTTC CASLTGVVDGYTF
TRBJ2-1 TRBV7-7 - TRBD2 TGTGCCAGCAGCACCAGACTAGCGGCTGAGCAGTTCTTC CASSTRLAAEQFF
TRBJ2-1 TRBV6-5 - - TGTGCCAGCAGAAAAAGCGGGTTCAACAATGAGCAGTTCTTC CASRKSGFNNEQFF
TRBJ2-1 TRBV5-4 - TRBD2 TGTGCCAGCAGCTTGGGCCGGGGGGTCAATGAGCAGTTCTTC CASSLGRGVNEQFF
TRBJ2-7 TRBV5-5 - TRBD1 TGTGCCAGCAGTGGCAGACAGGGGGGTTTTGGCGAGCAGTACTTC CASSGRQGGFGEQYF
TRBJ2-1 TRBV27 once TRBD2 TGTGCCAGCAGTTCAACTAGCGGAGGGATATACAATGAGCAGTTCTTC CASSSTSGGIYNEQFF
TRBJ2-5 TRBV7-2 few - TGTGCCAGCAGCTTAAGGCAGGTTGAAGAGACCCAGTACTTC CASSLRQVEETQYF
TRBJ1-1 TRBV7-8 few TRBD1 TGTGCCAGCAGCTTCAGGACAGGGGGCTTGGACACTGAAGCTTTCTTT CASSFRTGGLDTEAFF
TRBJ2-7 TRBV5-1 - TRBD2 TGCGCCAGCAGCCCCGGACTAGCGTCCGAGCAGTACTTC CASSPGLASEQYF
TRBJ1-1 TRBV27 - - TGTGCCAGCAGTTTCCATGTGAACACTGAAGCTTTCTTT CASSFHVNTEAFF
TRBJ2-6 TRBV5-4 - - TGTGCCAGCAAGAGTCACTCTGGGGCCAACGGCCTGACTTTC CASKSHSGANGLTF
TRBJ1-5 TRBV19 few - TGTGCCAGTAGTATAAGAAAACGGGAAATAGGGATAGAGCCCCAGCATTTT CASSIRKREIGIEPQHF
TRBJ1-6 TRBV6-5 - TRBD1 TGTGCCAGCAGGGAGACAGGGGATGTTCTTTCACCCCTCCACTTT CASRETGDVLSPLHF
TRBJ1-5 TRBV30 - - TGTGCCTGGAGTCGGGAGTACAATCAGCCCCAGCATTTT CAWSREYNQPQHF
TRBJ1-1 TRBV30 - - TGTGCCTGGAGTGTACGCCTACAGGAAACTGAAGCTTTCTTT CAWSVRLQETEAFF
TRBJ1-4 TRBV6-1 - TRBD1 TGTGCCAGCAGTGTGTTACAGGGGAAAGAAAAACTGTTTTTT CASSVLQGKEKLFF
TRBJ2-1 TRBV5-1 once TRBD1 TGCGCCAGCCGGGACAGAAAATACAATGAGCAGTTCTTC CASRDRKYNEQFF
TRBJ2-3 TRBV5-1 - TRBD2 TGCGCCAGCAGCTTGGAACTAGCGGGGGGCACATCAGATACGCAGTATTTT CASSLELAGGTSDTQYF
TRBJ2-7 TRBV7-9 - - TGTGCCAGCAGCTTATGGGGCCCCGAGCAGTACTTC CASSLWGPEQYF
TRBJ2-5 TRBV6-6 - - TGTGCCAGCACTGAGAGATTCGGACAGAGGGAGACCCAGTACTTC CASTERFGQRETQYF
TRBJ2-7 TRBV19 once TRBD2 TGTGCCAGTAGTACGGGGGGGGGCTACGAGCAGTACTTC CASSTGGGYEQYF
TRBJ1-4 TRBV19 - TRBD1 TGTGCCAGTACGATGGGGACAGCTAATGAAAAACTGTTTTTT CASTMGTANEKLFF
TRBJ1-6 TRBV2 - - TGTGCCAGCAGGTCAGGGGTCGACTATAATTCACCCCTCCACTTT CASRSGVDYNSPLHF
TRBJ2-2 TRBV5-1 - TRBD1 TGCGCCAGCAGATCAACCCCAGGGGGGAACACCGGGGAGCTGTTTTTT CASRSTPGGNTGELFF
TRBJ2-5 TRBV9 - - TGTGCCAGCAGCGTAGGGGGGGGACAGGTAGAGACCCAGTACTTC CASSVGGGQVETQYF
TRBJ1-1 TRBV19 - - TGTGCCAGTAGTCGGGGGGGTGCCCTGAACACTGAAGCTTTCTTT CASSRGGALNTEAFF
TRBJ2-3 TRBV27 - - TGTGCCAGCACCTGGGGGGGGGCCACAGATACGCAGTATTTT CASTWGGATDTQYF
TRBJ2-5 TRBV7-3 - TRBD1 TGTGCCAGCAGCCGGACAGGGGACGAGACCCAGTACTTC CASSRTGDETQYF
TRBJ1-2 TRBV4-3 - - TGCGCCAGCAGCCAAGAATCGGGGGTCGCGTTCGGCTACACCTTC CASSQESGVAFGYTF
TRBJ2-7 TRBV11-2 - - TGTGCCAGCAGCTTAGCAGACAGGTACGAGCAGTACTTC CASSLADRYEQYF
TRBJ2-3 TRBV7-9 few - TGTGCCAGCAGCTCCGACAGGACAGATACGCAGTATTTT CASSSDRTDTQYF
TRBJ1-2 TRBV30 - - TGTGCCTGGAGTTCCGGGACACCACTCCGTGGCTACACCTTC CAWSSGTPLRGYTF
TRBJ1-5 TRBV27 few TRBD1 TGTGCCAGCAGTTTGACAGGGGGAGGGTTAGAACAGCCCCAGCATTTT CASSLTGGGLEQPQHF
TRBJ2-7 TRBV19 - TRBD1 TGTGCCAGTAGTACCTCCGGGACAGGGGACTACGAGCAGTACTTC CASSTSGTGDYEQYF
TRBJ2-1 TRBV7-9 many - TGTGCCAGCAGCTTACTACTCCCGGAGCAGTTCTTC CASSLLLPEQFF
TRBJ2-5 TRBV10-2 - TRBD2 TGCGCCAGCAGTGAGGGGAGGGGAGTCCTAAACCAAGAGACCCAGTACTTC CASSEGRGVLNQETQYF
TRBJ2-1 TRBV7-9 - TRBD2 TGTGCCAGCAGCTCACTAGCGGGAGGAGATGAGCAGTTCTTC CASSSLAGGDEQFF
TRBJ2-7 TRBV6-6 - - TGTGCCAGCAGTACCCGGACACTTGGGGGCCGGGGCGAGCAGTACTTC CASSTRTLGGRGEQYF
TRBJ2-3 TRBV7-3 - - TGTGCCAGCAGCGCCACAGGGCCAGATACGCAGTATTTT CASSATGPDTQYF
TRBJ2-2 TRBV5-4 - TRBD2 TGTGCCAGCAGCTCTGGGGGGACTAGCGGGAGGCCCAACACCGGGGAGCTGTTTTTT CASSSGGTSGRPNTGELFF
TRBJ1-5 TRBV7-8 - - TGTGCCAGCAGCCCCAGACAGGGCAATCAGCCCCAGCATTTT CASSPRQGNQPQHF